This T cell receptor beta chain was recovered during a study of blood T cell repertoires in COVID-19 (dated by TCRdb to 2018 to 2020). As for the study more broadly: Samples from collaborators originated in the United States, Italy and Spain and spanned both the acute and convalescent phases of COVID-19. Where available, HLA class I and class II types were taken from metadata supplied by the sample provider and were not determined by assay-based typing. The material from the prospective study consisted of cDNA or gDNA derived from T cells, B-cell-depleted T cells, or PBMCs. Nearly every sample came with metadata listing a de-identified subject ID, COVID-19 status, age in years and sex. The dataset comprised deeply sampled blood TCRbeta repertoires from subjects exposed to, actively infected with, or recovered from COVID-19. Samples were obtained from the ongoing ImmuneRACE study (first 160 participants) and from 1,254 subjects provided by 6 global collaborators. The repertoires were made available in a free public database intended to serve as a resource for research on the immune response to SARS-CoV-2.

TCRbeta CDR3 regions were amplified from genomic DNA by means of the immunoSEQ Assay, a bias-controlled multiplex PCR. The source study handled its data this way. The number of nucleated cells in each sample was estimated by amplification of reference gene primers within the assay. To quantify the absolute abundance of each unique TCRbeta CDR3 rearrangement, sequence reads were collapsed and filtered. Productive Simpson clonality was computed per sample as the square root of Simpson's diversity index over productive rearrangements. TCRdb took this table from immuneACCESS and kept in-frame rearrangements with V and J called. Such tables lack part of the clones; where checked against another copy, unresolved V genes explain under half of the gap, and the rest is unexplained. V and J calls and clone size are as listed in that table; D and trimming were resolved from the DNA. The sample contains approximately 80,000 clones, 70% to 75% of them found a single time. Around 5% of the sample belongs to the ten largest clones.

The full study reports these points: The amount of clinical and demographic metadata varied by source and participant and was provided uncurated.

Collaborating institutions collected whole blood in K2EDTA tubes following their own protocols. Collaborator samples were shipped for TCRbeta analysis as frozen whole blood, isolated PBMCs, or DNA extracted from either sample type. With respect to this clone: There is no known antigen for this receptor. No per-base quality is available; no much larger clone lies one base away.

From the germline V gene (reference sequence), CDR1 is MNHEY and CDR2 is SMNVEV. V and J lose 5 bases and 7 bases, and a span of 18 bases separates them. Taken from cysteine to phenylalanine, the CDR3 has 16 residues. The read is trimmed to its CDR3 DNA, 48 bases read in frame from base 1. This sequence was found in a man aged 50-60 years with active or convalescent COVID-19. Sequencing was done on a sample of peripheral blood. The chain employs TRBV27 and TRBJ1-6; the D gene is perhaps TRBD1, from 6 matching bases. CDR3 reads: CASSPQVDRPNSPLHF. The DNA is TGTGCCAGCAGTCCTCAGGTAGACAGGCCGAATTCACCCCTCCACTTT.